The rows below give T cell receptor beta chains drawn from one sample of a study of T cells after yellow fever vaccination. Each CDR3 protein is one row after TCRdb ran MiXCR on the 5' RACE reads. The sample lists 300,000 to 350,000 distinct CDR3 sequences; 3.5% to 5% were seen once. Material: PBMCs, obtained 15 days after the yellow fever booster vaccination. The receptors derive from a man in his late teens or twenties who received the YFV17D yellow fever vaccine. Each CDR3 is given with its conserved first and last residue. Rows give clone size only sometimes, using once, few, many, or a class for an expanded clone.

>-|16|TRBV29-1|TRBJ2-1
CSVVPARQGGYNEQFF
>few|13|TRBV29-1|TRBJ2-5
CSVDLWPQETQYF
>-|17|TRBV10-3|TRBJ2-7
CAISETFPGLASNEQYF
>-|12|TRBV12-3/TRBV12-4|TRBJ2-1
CASSFQRDEQFF
>many|16|TRBV6-1|TRBJ2-5
CASSEGLEGPQETQYF
>many|16|TRBV12-3/TRBV12-4|TRBJ2-2
CASSTTSGGAAGELFF
>many|16|TRBV6-1|TRBJ2-2
CASTPPGRENTGELFF
>few|16|TRBV7-6|TRBJ2-2
CASSPLGTPNTGELFF
>-|12|TRBV13|TRBJ1-4
CASSPGTGMLFF
>-|13|TRBV29-1|TRBJ1-2
CSVVGRDGYGYTF
>many|13|TRBV5-1|TRBJ2-1
CASSLSTTNEQFF
>-|15|TRBV20-1|TRBJ2-5
CSARWAESMSETQYF
>-|15|TRBV5-8|TRBJ2-1
CASSLGKSSYNEQFF
>many|16|TRBV4-3|TRBJ1-2
CASSRKTGGTSYGYTF
>few|16|TRBV5-4|TRBJ2-3
CASSRSGGGREDTQYF
>-|13|TRBV27|TRBJ1-5
CASSFVGDQPQHF